One sample yielded the 11 T cell receptor beta chains listed below, sequenced in a study of blood T cell repertoires in COVID-19. Libraries were prepared by immunoSEQ multiplex PCR; TCRdb keeps only in-frame clonotypes and omits some of them. The sample lists some 400,000 clones, more than 75% occurring once. Sequenced material: peripheral blood. These receptors were taken from a human donor with acute or convalescent COVID-19. The donor label of this sample is uncertain.

The rearrangement links TRBV7-2 to TRBJ2-5; D is unclear. The CDR3 extends over 14 amino acids. The V gene lost 4 bases and the J gene lost 1 base, with 10 bases spanning the gap. Germline CDR1 is SGHTA and CDR2 is FQGNSA. CDR3 DNA sequence: TGTGCCAGCAGCTCCTCACGGAGCCAAGAGACCCAGTACTTC. It codes for CASSSSRSQETQYF.

Notes on this clone: Within the sample, other DNA sequences also encode this same CDR3. The chain combines TRBV5-1 with TRBJ1-3; 7 nucleotides match TRBD1. This CDR3 comprises 15 residues. After removal of 4 bases from V and 0 bases from J, the junction contained 4 bases not matched to a gene. In germline, CDR1 is SGHRS, CDR2 YFSETQ. The CDR3 bases are TGCGCCAGCAGCCCGGGACAGAGCTCTGGAAACACCATATATTTT. It encodes CASSPGQSSGNTIYF.

As concerns this clone: Other DNA sequences in the same sample also yield this CDR3. V gene TRBV7-2 combines with J gene TRBJ1-1; D remains unclear. This CDR3 is 14 amino acids long. Germline V gene data show CDR1 as SGHTA and CDR2 as FQGNSA. V was shortened by 1 base and J by 2 bases, with 8 bases between the two germline ends. For the CDR3, the DNA is TGTGCCAGCAGCTTAGGGCCGGGTAACACTGAAGCTTTCTTT. Its protein product is CASSLGPGNTEAFF.

The rearrangement uses TRBV24-1 and TRBJ2-3; D perhaps matches TRBD1 (5 bases). Deletions cut 2 bases from V and 4 bases from J, with 9 bases between. In germline, CDR1 is KGHDR, CDR2 SFDVKD. This CDR3 spans 14 amino acids. DNA of the CDR3: TGTGCCACCAGTGATTCCTTAGGGGCAGATACGCAGTATTTT. This sequence encodes CATSDSLGADTQYF.

As for this clone: Within the sample, other DNA sequences also encode this same CDR3. This rearrangement joins TRBV18 to TRBJ2-3; 14 bases fit TRBD2. V was clipped by 3 bases and J by 5 bases; unmatched bases: 7. This CDR3 comprises 17 residues. The germline CDR1 and CDR2 sequences are KGHSH and LQKENI. The CDR3 region is CASSPPGLAGVGDTQYF. DNA of the CDR3: TGTGCCAGCTCACCCCCGGGACTAGCGGGAGTGGGAGATACGCAGTATTTT.

The chain links TRBV28 to TRBJ2-1, with 7 bases lining up with TRBD2. V dropped 5 bases and J dropped 10; count of bases not matched to a gene: 8. The CDR3 totals 13 residues. Germline CDR1 reads MDHEN; CDR2 reads SYDVKM. The CDR3 region is CASSPPVRGEQFF. The CDR3 nucleotides are TGTGCCAGCAGTCCCCCGGTGCGGGGGGAGCAGTTCTTC.

V and J are TRBV30 and TRBJ2-1; 12 nucleotides agree with TRBD2. Per the germline V gene, CDR1 is GTSNPN and CDR2 is SVGIG (reference sequence). With 1 base clipped from V and 9 bases from J, the junction kept 13 bases outside the gene matches. The CDR3 totals 17 residues. The DNA of the CDR3 is TGTGCCTGGAGTGGAACCGGGACTAGCGGGCGCGGCGGTGAGCAGTTCTTC. Translation: CAWSGTGTSGRGGEQFF.

CDR3 sequence reads: CASRPRQQPNTEAFF. DNA for the CDR3: TGTGCCAGCAGACCCCGACAACAGCCGAACACTGAAGCTTTCTTT. The chain uses TRBV27 and TRBJ1-1; no reliable D call. This CDR3 is 15 amino acids long. Trimming stripped 6 bases from V and 1 base from J, with 15 bases between. In germline, CDR1 is MNHEY, CDR2 SMNVEV (reference sequence).

The chain joins TRBV5-6 to TRBJ2-7, with D hard to call. CDR1 and CDR2 (germline): SGHDT, YYEEEE. V lost 2 bases and J lost 0, with 9 bases in between. The CDR3 is 14 amino acids. The CDR3 loop is CASSLYSFSYEQYF. CDR3 DNA: TGTGCCAGCAGCTTATACAGCTTCTCCTACGAGCAGTACTTC.

The CDR3 spells CASCRQGPIGTEAFF. The CDR3 coding sequence is TGTGCCAGTTGTCGACAGGGGCCCATAGGCACTGAAGCTTTCTTT. The chain links TRBV19 to TRBJ1-1; 8 bases match TRBD1. This CDR3 is built from 15 residues. Trimming cost V 8 bases and J 4 bases; bases outside gene matches: 12. The germline gives CDR1 LNHDA, CDR2 SQIVND (reference sequence).

The chain uses TRBV7-2 and TRBJ2-5; 10 bases match TRBD2. Germline CDR1 is SGHTA and CDR2 is FQGNSA. Germline trimming cut 3 bases from V and 4 bases from J; bases unmatched to any gene: 14. The CDR3 runs 18 residues. As DNA, the CDR3 is TGTGCCAGCAGCTTGGCTATCCTTCGCCCTAGCGGGGGAGAGACCCAGTACTTC. Encoded protein: CASSLAILRPSGGETQYF.